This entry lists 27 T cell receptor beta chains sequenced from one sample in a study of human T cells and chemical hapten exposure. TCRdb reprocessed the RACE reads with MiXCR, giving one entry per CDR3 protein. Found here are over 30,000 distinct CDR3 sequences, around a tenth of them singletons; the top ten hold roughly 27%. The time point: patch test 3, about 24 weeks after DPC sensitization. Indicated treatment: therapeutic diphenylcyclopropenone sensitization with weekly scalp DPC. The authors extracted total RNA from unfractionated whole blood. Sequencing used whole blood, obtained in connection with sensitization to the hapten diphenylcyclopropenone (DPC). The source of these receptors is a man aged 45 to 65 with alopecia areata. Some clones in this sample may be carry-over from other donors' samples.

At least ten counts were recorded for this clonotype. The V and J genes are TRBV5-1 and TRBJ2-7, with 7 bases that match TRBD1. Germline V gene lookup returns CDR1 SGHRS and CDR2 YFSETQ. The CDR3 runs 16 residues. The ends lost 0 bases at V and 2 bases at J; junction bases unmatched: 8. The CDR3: CASSLGFHRGPYEQYF. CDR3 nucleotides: TGCGCCAGCAGCTTGGGTTTCCACAGGGGCCCCTACGAGCAGTACTTC.

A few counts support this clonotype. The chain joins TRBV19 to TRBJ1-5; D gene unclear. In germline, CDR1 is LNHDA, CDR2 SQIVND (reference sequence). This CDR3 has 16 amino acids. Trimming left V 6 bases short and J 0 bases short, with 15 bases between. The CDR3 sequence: CASRNLTYYSNQPQHF. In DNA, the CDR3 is TGTGCCAGTAGAAACCTTACTTACTATAGCAATCAGCCCCAGCATTTT.

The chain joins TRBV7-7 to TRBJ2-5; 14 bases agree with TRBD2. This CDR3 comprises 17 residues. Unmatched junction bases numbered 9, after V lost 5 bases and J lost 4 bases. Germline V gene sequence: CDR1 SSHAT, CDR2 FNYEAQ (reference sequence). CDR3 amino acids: CASSGGGLAGVGETQYF. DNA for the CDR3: TGTGCCAGCAGCGGGGGGGGACTAGCGGGAGTCGGAGAGACCCAGTACTTC.

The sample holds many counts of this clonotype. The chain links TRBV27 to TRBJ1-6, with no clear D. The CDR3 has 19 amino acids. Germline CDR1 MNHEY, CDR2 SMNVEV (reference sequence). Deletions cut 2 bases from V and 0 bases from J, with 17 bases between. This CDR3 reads CASSLAAVPSSSYNSPLHF. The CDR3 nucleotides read TGTGCCAGCAGTTTAGCGGCAGTACCATCCAGCTCCTATAATTCACCCCTCCACTTT.

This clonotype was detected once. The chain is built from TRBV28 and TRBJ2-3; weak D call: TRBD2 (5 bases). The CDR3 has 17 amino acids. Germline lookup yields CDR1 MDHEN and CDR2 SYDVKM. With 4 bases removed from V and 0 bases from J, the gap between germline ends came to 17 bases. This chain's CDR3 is CASSSPPGGGSTDTQYF. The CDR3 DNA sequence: TGTGCCAGCAGTTCCCCACCCGGAGGTGGAAGCACAGATACGCAGTATTTT. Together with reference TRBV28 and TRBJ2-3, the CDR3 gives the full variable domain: DVKVTQSSRYLVKRTGEKVFLECVQDMDHENMFWYRQDPGLGLRLIYFSYDVKMKEKGDIPEGYSVSREKKERFSLILESASTNQTSMYLCASSSPPGGGSTDTQYFGPGTRLTVL.

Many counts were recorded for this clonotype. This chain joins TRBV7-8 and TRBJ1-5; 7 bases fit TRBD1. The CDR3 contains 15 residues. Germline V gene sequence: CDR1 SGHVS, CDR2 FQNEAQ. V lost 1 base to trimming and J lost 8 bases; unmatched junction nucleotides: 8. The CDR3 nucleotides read TGTGCCAGCAGCTTAGTACAGGGGCGATATGAGCCCCAGCATTTT. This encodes CASSLVQGRYEPQHF.

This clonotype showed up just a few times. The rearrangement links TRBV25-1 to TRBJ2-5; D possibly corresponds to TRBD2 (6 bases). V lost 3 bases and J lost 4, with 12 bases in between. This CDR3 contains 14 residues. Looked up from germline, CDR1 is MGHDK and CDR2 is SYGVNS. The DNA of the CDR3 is TGTGCCAGCAGTGACACCGGAGGGCCAGAGACCCAGTACTTC. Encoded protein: CASSDTGGPETQYF. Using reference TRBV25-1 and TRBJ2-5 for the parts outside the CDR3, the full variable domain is EADIYQTPRYLVIGTGKKITLECSQTMGHDKMYWYQQDPGMELHLIHYSYGVNSTEKGDLSSESTVSRIRTEHFPLTLESARPSHTSQYLCASSDTGGPETQYFGPGTRLLVL.

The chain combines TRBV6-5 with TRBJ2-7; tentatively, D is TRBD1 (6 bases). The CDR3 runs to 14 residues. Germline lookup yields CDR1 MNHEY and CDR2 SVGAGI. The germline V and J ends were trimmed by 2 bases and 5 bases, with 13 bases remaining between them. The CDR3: CASSYGGVGHEQYF. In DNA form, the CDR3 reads TGTGCCAGCAGTTACGGGGGCGTGGGACACGAGCAGTACTTC.

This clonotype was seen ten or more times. The CDR3: CASSYAEGYNEQFF. In nucleotides, the CDR3 is TGTGCCAGCAGTTACGCGGAAGGGTACAATGAGCAGTTCTTC. This sequence joins TRBV6-5 and TRBJ2-1; D call uncertain. Trimming removed 2 bases from V and 4 bases from J, with 9 bases in between. The CDR3 is 14 residues long. The V gene's germline CDR1 is MNHEY and CDR2 SVGAGI.

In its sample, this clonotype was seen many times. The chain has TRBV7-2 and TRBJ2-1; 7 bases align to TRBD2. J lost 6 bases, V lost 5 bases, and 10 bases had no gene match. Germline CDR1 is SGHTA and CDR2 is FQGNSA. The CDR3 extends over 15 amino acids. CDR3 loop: CASSIWTRRSNEQFF. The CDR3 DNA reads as TGTGCCAGCAGCATCTGGACTAGGAGGTCCAATGAGCAGTTCTTC.

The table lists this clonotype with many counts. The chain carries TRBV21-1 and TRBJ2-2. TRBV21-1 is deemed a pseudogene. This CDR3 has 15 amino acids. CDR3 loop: CASSNADMNTGELFF. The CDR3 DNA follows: TGTGCCAGCAGCAATGCGGACATGAACACCGGGGAGCTGTTTTTT.

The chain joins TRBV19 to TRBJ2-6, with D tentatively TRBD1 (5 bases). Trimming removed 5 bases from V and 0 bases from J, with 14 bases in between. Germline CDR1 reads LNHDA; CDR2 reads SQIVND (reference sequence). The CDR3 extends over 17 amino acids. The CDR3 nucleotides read TGTGCCAGTAGTCGAGACAGACTGTCCTCTGGGGCCAACGTCCTGACTTTC. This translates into CASSRDRLSSGANVLTF.

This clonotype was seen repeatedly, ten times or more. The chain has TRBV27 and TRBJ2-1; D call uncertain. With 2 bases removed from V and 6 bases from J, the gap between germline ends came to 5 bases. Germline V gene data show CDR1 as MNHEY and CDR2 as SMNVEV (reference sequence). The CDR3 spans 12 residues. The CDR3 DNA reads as TGTGCCAGCAGTTTAATGGGCAATGAGCAGTTCTTC. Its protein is CASSLMGNEQFF.

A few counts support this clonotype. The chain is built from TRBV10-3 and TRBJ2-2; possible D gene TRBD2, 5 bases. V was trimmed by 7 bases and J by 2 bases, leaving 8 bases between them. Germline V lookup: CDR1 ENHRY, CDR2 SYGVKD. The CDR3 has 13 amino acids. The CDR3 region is CAITGTNTGELFF. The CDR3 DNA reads TGTGCCATCACGGGAACCAACACCGGGGAGCTGTTTTTT.

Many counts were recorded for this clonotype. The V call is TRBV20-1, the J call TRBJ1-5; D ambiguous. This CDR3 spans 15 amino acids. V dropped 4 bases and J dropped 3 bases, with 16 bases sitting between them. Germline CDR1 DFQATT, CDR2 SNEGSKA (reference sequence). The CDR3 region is CSAKRAVAINQPQHF. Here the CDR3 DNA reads TGCAGTGCTAAGAGGGCAGTGGCAATCAATCAGCCCCAGCATTTT.

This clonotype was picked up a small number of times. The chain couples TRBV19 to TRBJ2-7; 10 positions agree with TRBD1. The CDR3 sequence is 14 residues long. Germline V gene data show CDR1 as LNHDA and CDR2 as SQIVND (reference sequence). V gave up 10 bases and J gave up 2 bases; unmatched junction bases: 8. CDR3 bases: TGTGCCACTTCACCCGGGACAGGGGCCTACGAGCAGTACTTC. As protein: CATSPGTGAYEQYF.

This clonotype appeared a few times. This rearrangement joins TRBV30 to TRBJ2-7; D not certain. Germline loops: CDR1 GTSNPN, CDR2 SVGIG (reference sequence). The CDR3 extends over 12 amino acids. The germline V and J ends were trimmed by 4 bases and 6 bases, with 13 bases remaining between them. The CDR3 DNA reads TGTGCCTGGATGGGCGCTGGGATCGAGCAGTACTTC. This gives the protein CAWMGAGIEQYF. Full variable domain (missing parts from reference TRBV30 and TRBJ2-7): SQTIHQWPATLVQPVGSPLSLECTVEGTSNPNLYWYRQAAGRGLQLLFYSVGIGQISSEVPQNLSASRPQDRQFILSSKKLLLSDSGFYLCAWMGAGIEQYFGPGTRLTVT.

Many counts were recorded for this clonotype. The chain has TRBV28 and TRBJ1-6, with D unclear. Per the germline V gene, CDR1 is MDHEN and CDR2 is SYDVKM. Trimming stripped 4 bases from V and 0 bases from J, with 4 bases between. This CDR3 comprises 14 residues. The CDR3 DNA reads TGTGCCAGCAGTTGGGGCTCCTATAATTCACCCCTCCACTTT. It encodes CASSWGSYNSPLHF.

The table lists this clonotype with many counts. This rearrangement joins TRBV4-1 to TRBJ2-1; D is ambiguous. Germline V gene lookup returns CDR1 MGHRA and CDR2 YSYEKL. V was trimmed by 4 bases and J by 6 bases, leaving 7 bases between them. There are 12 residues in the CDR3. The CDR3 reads CASSPLGNEQFF. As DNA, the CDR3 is TGCGCCAGCAGCCCCTTGGGCAATGAGCAGTTCTTC.

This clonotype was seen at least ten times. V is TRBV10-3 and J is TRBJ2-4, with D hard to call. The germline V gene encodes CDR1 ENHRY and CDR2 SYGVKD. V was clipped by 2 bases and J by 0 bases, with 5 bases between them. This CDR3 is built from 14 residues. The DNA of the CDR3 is TGTGCCATCAGTGAGAGTCGAGCCAAAAACATTCAGTACTTC. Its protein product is CAISESRAKNIQYF.

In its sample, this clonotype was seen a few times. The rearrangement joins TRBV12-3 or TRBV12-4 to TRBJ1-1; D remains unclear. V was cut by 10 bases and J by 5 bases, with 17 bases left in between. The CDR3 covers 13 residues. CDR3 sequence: CATRASDGTEAFF. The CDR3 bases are TGTGCCACTAGGGCCAGCGATGGGACTGAAGCTTTCTTT.

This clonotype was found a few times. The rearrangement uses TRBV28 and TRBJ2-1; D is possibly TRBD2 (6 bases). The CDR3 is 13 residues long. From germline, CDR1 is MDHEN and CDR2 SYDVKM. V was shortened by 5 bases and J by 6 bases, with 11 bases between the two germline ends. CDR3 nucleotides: TGTGCCAGCAGTGGGGGACTCCTCAATGAGCAGTTCTTC. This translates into CASSGGLLNEQFF.

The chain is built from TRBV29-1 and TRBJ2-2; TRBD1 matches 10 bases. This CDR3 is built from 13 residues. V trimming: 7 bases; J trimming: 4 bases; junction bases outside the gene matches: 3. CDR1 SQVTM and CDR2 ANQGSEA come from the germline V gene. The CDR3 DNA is TGCAGCGCCGGGACAGGGGCCACCGGGGAGCTGTTTTTT. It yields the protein CSAGTGATGELFF.

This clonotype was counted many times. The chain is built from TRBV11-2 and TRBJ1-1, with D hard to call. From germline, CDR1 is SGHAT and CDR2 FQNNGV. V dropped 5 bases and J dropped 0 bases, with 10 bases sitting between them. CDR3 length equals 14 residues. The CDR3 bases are TGTGCCAGCAGCCCCGGCTATATGAACACTGAAGCTTTCTTT. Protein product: CASSPGYMNTEAFF.

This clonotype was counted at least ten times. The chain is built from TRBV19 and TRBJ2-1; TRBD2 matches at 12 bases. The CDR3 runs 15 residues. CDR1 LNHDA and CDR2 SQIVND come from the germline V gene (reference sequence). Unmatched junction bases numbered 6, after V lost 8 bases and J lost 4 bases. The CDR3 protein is CASRLGLAGYNEQFF. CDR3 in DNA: TGTGCCAGTCGACTTGGACTAGCGGGGTACAATGAGCAGTTCTTC.

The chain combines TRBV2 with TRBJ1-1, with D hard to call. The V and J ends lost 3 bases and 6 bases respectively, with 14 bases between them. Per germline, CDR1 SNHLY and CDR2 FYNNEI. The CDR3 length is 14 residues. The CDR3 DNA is TGTGCCAGCAGTGATTACAGCCTCCCCCCTGAAGCTTTCTTT. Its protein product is CASSDYSLPPEAFF. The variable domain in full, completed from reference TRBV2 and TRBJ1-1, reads EPEVTQTPSHQVTQMGQEVILRCVPISNHLYFYWYRQILGQKVEFLVSFYNNEISEKSEIFDDQFSVERPDGSNFTLKIRSTKLEDSAMYFCASSDYSLPPEAFFGQGTRLTVV.

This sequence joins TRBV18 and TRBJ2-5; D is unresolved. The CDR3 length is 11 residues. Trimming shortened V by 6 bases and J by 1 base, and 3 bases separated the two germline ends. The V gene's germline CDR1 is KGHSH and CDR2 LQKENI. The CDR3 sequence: CASSTQETQYF. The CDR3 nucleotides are TGTGCCAGCTCTACCCAAGAGACCCAGTACTTC.